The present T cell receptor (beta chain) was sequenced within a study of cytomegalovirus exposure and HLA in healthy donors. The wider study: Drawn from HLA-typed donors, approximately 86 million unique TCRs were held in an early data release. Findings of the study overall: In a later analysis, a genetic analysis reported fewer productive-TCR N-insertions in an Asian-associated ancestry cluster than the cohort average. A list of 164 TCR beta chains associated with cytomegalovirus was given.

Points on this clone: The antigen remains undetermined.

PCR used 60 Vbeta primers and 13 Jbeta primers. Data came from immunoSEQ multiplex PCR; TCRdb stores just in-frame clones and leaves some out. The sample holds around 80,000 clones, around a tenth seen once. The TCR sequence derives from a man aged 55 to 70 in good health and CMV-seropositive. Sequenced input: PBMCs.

The CDR3 spells CASSVGGQGLSGNTIYF. CDR3 in DNA: TGTGCCAGCAGCGTAGGGGGACAGGGCCTCTCTGGAAACACCATATATTTT. V usage is TRBV9 and J usage is TRBJ1-3; 9 bases align to TRBD1. CDR3 length: 17 amino acids. V shed 0 bases and J 0 bases; nucleotides not matched to a gene: 4. The germline gives CDR1 SGDLS, CDR2 YYNGEE.